Sequencing of this T cell receptor (beta chain) was carried out in a study of CD8 T cells in ankylosing spondylitis. Overall study results and limits: One TCR beta motif, made up of roughly 8 highly homologous variants, appeared characteristic of ankylosing spondylitis blood.

Note on this clonotype: The antigen remains undetermined.

The CDR3 extends over 15 amino acids. Unmatched junction bases numbered 9, after V lost 6 bases and J lost 4 bases. TCRdb used MiXCR to reprocess the 5' RACE reads, holding one entry per CDR3 protein. The profile shows 700,000 or so distinct CDR3 sequences, around 20% of them singletons. The V gene is TRBV12-3 or TRBV12-4, the J gene TRBJ1-5, with TRBD1 identical over 7 bases. The material sequenced was blood, either unsorted or a sorted T cell fraction (not recorded which). The sequence derives from a male donor with ankylosing spondylitis. The CDR3 region is CASRRGQGTNQPQHF. CDR3 bases: TGTGCCAGCAGGAGGGGGCAGGGAACGAATCAGCCCCAGCATTTT.